The rows below give T cell receptor beta chains drawn from one sample of a study of blood T cell repertoires in COVID-19. Only in-frame clones appear in the TCRdb table, and some are missing; sequencing was by immunoSEQ multiplex PCR. The table shows fewer than 450,000 clones, with roughly 90% occurring only once. Specimen: PBMCs or T cells enriched from blood (not recorded which). The receptors were sampled from a woman aged 40-49 years with acute COVID-19. The CDR3 runs from the conserved cysteine through the conserved F or W. D genes are given only for firm matches. Expanded clones are given a class, and other clones once, few, many or no size at all.

clone_size	v_call	j_call	d_call	cdr3_aa	cdr3_nt
.	TRBV7-8	TRBJ2-3	.	CASSATRARSSLTDTQYF	TGTGCCAGCAGCGCCACTAGGGCAAGGTCCAGCCTTACAGATACGCAGTATTTT
.	TRBV5-4	TRBJ1-1	.	CASSPRLTVNTEAFF	TGTGCCAGCAGCCCCAGACTGACGGTGAACACTGAAGCTTTCTTT
.	TRBV15	TRBJ1-5	.	CATSRALGARGNQPQHF	TGTGCCACCAGCAGGGCCTTAGGGGCTAGGGGCAATCAGCCCCAGCATTTT
.	TRBV19	TRBJ1-3	TRBD1	CASSSQTGIDRNTIYF	TGTGCCAGTAGTTCACAGACAGGGATTGACCGAAACACCATATATTTT
.	TRBV14	TRBJ2-1	.	CASSQEGEQFF	TGTGCCAGCAGCCAAGAGGGCGAGCAGTTCTTC
.	TRBV6-5	TRBJ1-2	.	CASSFDKYGYTF	TGTGCCAGCAGTTTCGACAAGTATGGCTACACCTTC
few	TRBV30	TRBJ2-7	TRBD1	CAWSASGTGGEQYF	TGTGCCTGGAGTGCCTCCGGGACAGGGGGGGAGCAGTACTTC
.	TRBV3-1/TRBV3-2	TRBJ2-7	TRBD1	CASSLPGQGVHEQYF	TGTGCCAGCAGCCTTCCGGGACAGGGAGTCCACGAGCAGTACTTC
.	TRBV7-8	TRBJ2-3	.	CASRHTGPDTQYF	TGTGCCAGCAGACATACAGGGCCAGATACGCAGTATTTT
.	TRBV4-2	TRBJ2-3	TRBD2	CASSQGLAGGRDTQYF	TGTGCCAGCAGCCAAGGACTAGCGGGGGGGCGAGATACGCAGTATTTT
.	TRBV5-1	TRBJ1-1	.	CASSTGMNTEAFF	TGCGCCAGCAGTACTGGTATGAACACTGAAGCTTTCTTT
few	TRBV9	TRBJ2-1	TRBD2	CASSWPSGAAVGEQFF	TGTGCCAGCAGCTGGCCTAGCGGGGCTGCTGTCGGTGAGCAGTTCTTC
once	TRBV3-1/TRBV3-2	TRBJ2-1	TRBD2	CASSRKMEGLASEQFF	TGTGCCAGCAGCCGCAAGATGGAGGGACTAGCGAGTGAGCAGTTCTTC
.	TRBV5-1	TRBJ1-5	.	CASSLFVPVRTEFNQPQHF	TGCGCCAGCAGCTTGTTCGTCCCGGTTAGGACAGAGTTCAATCAGCCCCAGCATTTT
.	TRBV20-1	TRBJ1-1	TRBD1	CSASHRGMNTEAFF	TGCAGTGCTAGTCACAGGGGCATGAACACTGAAGCTTTCTTT
.	TRBV19	TRBJ1-6	.	CASSMGGPKNSPLHF	TGTGCCAGTAGTATGGGGGGTCCCAAGAATTCACCCCTCCACTTT
.	TRBV7-2	TRBJ2-5	.	CASSVTGSGRETQYF	TGTGCCAGCAGCGTAACAGGATCTGGTCGAGAGACCCAGTACTTC
.	TRBV5-1	TRBJ2-7	.	CASSFDSFSEQYF	TGCGCCAGCAGCTTCGACAGCTTCTCCGAGCAGTACTTC
.	TRBV5-6	TRBJ1-5	.	CASSSSQVEDNQPQHF	TGTGCCAGCAGCTCCTCCCAGGTCGAAGACAATCAGCCCCAGCATTTT
.	TRBV24-1	TRBJ1-2	.	CATSDQDWDYGYTF	TGTGCCACCAGTGACCAGGACTGGGACTATGGCTACACCTTC
.	TRBV6-6	TRBJ2-7	TRBD1	CASSETGAGSYEQYF	TGTGCCAGCAGCGAGACAGGGGCCGGATCGTACGAGCAGTACTTC
.	TRBV30	TRBJ2-5	.	CAWSKSVPQSVETQYF	TGTGCCTGGAGTAAATCAGTACCTCAGAGCGTTGAGACCCAGTACTTC
.	TRBV5-1	TRBJ1-6	TRBD1	CASSSPQGDNSPLHF	TGCGCCAGCAGCTCGCCTCAGGGGGATAATTCACCCCTCCACTTT
.	TRBV5-6	TRBJ1-1	TRBD1	CASLPGGARAEAFF	TGTGCCAGCTTGCCAGGGGGCGCTAGGGCTGAAGCTTTCTTT
.	TRBV5-4	TRBJ1-2	.	CASSQGLGNYGYTF	TGTGCCAGCAGCCAGGGACTGGGTAACTATGGCTACACCTTC
.	TRBV10-3	TRBJ2-1	TRBD1	CAIMGTVNEQFF	TGTGCCATCATGGGGACAGTCAATGAGCAGTTCTTC
.	TRBV6-1	TRBJ2-5	TRBD1	CASSDAGGRGKKTQYF	TGTGCCAGCAGTGACGCAGGGGGCAGGGGGAAGAAGACCCAGTACTTC
.	TRBV29-1	TRBJ1-2	.	CSVGGDNYGYTF	TGCAGCGTTGGGGGGGACAACTATGGCTACACCTTC
.	TRBV5-8	TRBJ2-6	.	CASSLDFDRSGANVLTF	TGTGCCAGCAGCCTGGATTTCGACAGGTCTGGGGCCAACGTCCTGACTTTC
once	TRBV7-9	TRBJ1-4	.	CASSLYGSNEKLFF	TGTGCCAGCAGCTTATATGGCAGTAATGAAAAACTGTTTTTT
.	TRBV5-4	TRBJ1-2	.	CASSRQDGNYGYTF	TGTGCCAGCAGCAGACAGGACGGGAACTATGGCTACACCTTC
.	TRBV10-3	TRBJ2-7	TRBD1	CAISGDRAEQYF	TGTGCCATCAGTGGAGACAGGGCCGAGCAGTACTTC
.	TRBV12-3/TRBV12-4	TRBJ1-2	.	CASMAFNDYTF	TGTGCCAGCATGGCCTTTAACGACTACACCTTC
.	TRBV5-1	TRBJ2-3	.	CASSLGDITDTQYF	TGCGCCAGCAGCTTGGGGGACATCACAGATACGCAGTATTTT
.	TRBV6-5	TRBJ1-1	TRBD1	CASSSGGFTEAFF	TGTGCCAGCAGTTCAGGGGGTTTTACTGAAGCTTTCTTT
.	TRBV12-3/TRBV12-4	TRBJ2-1	.	CASSLSGSNEQFF	TGTGCCAGCAGTTTAAGCGGAAGCAATGAGCAGTTCTTC
few	TRBV5-1	TRBJ1-4	.	CASSLVGGINEKLFF	TGCGCCAGCAGCTTGGTGGGGGGAATAAATGAAAAACTGTTTTTT
.	TRBV30	TRBJ2-7	.	CAWRAQTNSYEQYF	TGTGCCTGGAGGGCTCAAACAAACTCCTACGAGCAGTACTTC
.	TRBV2	TRBJ2-4	.	CASSESAGRKNIQYF	TGTGCCAGCAGTGAATCGGCAGGGCGCAAAAACATTCAGTACTTC
.	TRBV9	TRBJ2-2	TRBD1	CASSRQGGWTGELFF	TGTGCCAGCAGCCGACAGGGGGGGTGGACCGGGGAGCTGTTTTTT
.	TRBV7-9	TRBJ1-2	TRBD1	CASSSDRVQYQGYTF	TGTGCCAGCAGCTCGGACAGGGTTCAATATCAGGGCTACACCTTC
.	TRBV12-3/TRBV12-4	TRBJ1-1	.	CASSLQGITEAFF	TGTGCCAGCAGTTTACAGGGTATCACTGAAGCTTTCTTT
.	TRBV6-6	TRBJ2-3	.	CASSPNLRTSRTDTQYF	TGTGCCAGCAGTCCAAATTTGCGGACTTCCCGCACAGATACGCAGTATTTT
.	TRBV5-1	TRBJ2-4	.	CASSTGHVLAKNIQYF	TGCGCCAGCAGCACCGGACACGTCTTGGCCAAAAACATTCAGTACTTC
.	TRBV4-2	TRBJ1-4	.	CASSQGSRGNEKLFF	TGTGCCAGCAGCCAAGGGTCCAGGGGTAATGAAAAACTGTTTTTT
.	TRBV7-9	TRBJ1-1	.	CASSSEVNLGGAFF	TGTGCCAGCAGCTCAGAAGTGAACCTCGGGGGGGCTTTCTTT
.	TRBV5-8	TRBJ2-3	.	CASSLVPGYFADTQYF	TGTGCCAGCAGCTTGGTGCCAGGGTATTTTGCAGATACGCAGTATTTT
.	TRBV5-1	TRBJ2-2	.	CASSLLTDTGELFF	TGCGCCAGCAGCTTGTTAACAGACACCGGGGAGCTGTTTTTT
.	TRBV19	TRBJ1-5	.	CASSWSGDQPQHF	TGTGCCAGTAGTTGGAGTGGCGATCAGCCCCAGCATTTT
.	TRBV12-2	TRBJ1-1	.	CASRQYRLNTEAFF	TGTGCAAGTCGACAATACAGACTAAACACTGAAGCTTTCTTT
.	TRBV19	TRBJ1-4	.	CASRDGGFNEKLFF	TGTGCCAGTAGGGACGGGGGTTTTAATGAAAAACTGTTTTTT
.	TRBV7-9	TRBJ1-2	.	CASSLGRVEGYTF	TGTGCCAGCAGCTTGGGGAGGGTAGAAGGCTACACCTTC
.	TRBV18	TRBJ2-1	TRBD1	CASSPDRGFYNEQFF	TGTGCCAGCTCACCTGACAGGGGGTTTTACAATGAGCAGTTCTTC
once	TRBV29-1	TRBJ2-5	.	CSVVDRPYQETQYF	TGCAGCGTTGTGGACAGACCGTACCAAGAGACCCAGTACTTC
.	TRBV5-1	TRBJ1-6	.	CASSPSPLSSYNSPLHF	TGCGCCAGCAGCCCGAGTCCCTTGAGCTCCTATAATTCACCCCTCCACTTT